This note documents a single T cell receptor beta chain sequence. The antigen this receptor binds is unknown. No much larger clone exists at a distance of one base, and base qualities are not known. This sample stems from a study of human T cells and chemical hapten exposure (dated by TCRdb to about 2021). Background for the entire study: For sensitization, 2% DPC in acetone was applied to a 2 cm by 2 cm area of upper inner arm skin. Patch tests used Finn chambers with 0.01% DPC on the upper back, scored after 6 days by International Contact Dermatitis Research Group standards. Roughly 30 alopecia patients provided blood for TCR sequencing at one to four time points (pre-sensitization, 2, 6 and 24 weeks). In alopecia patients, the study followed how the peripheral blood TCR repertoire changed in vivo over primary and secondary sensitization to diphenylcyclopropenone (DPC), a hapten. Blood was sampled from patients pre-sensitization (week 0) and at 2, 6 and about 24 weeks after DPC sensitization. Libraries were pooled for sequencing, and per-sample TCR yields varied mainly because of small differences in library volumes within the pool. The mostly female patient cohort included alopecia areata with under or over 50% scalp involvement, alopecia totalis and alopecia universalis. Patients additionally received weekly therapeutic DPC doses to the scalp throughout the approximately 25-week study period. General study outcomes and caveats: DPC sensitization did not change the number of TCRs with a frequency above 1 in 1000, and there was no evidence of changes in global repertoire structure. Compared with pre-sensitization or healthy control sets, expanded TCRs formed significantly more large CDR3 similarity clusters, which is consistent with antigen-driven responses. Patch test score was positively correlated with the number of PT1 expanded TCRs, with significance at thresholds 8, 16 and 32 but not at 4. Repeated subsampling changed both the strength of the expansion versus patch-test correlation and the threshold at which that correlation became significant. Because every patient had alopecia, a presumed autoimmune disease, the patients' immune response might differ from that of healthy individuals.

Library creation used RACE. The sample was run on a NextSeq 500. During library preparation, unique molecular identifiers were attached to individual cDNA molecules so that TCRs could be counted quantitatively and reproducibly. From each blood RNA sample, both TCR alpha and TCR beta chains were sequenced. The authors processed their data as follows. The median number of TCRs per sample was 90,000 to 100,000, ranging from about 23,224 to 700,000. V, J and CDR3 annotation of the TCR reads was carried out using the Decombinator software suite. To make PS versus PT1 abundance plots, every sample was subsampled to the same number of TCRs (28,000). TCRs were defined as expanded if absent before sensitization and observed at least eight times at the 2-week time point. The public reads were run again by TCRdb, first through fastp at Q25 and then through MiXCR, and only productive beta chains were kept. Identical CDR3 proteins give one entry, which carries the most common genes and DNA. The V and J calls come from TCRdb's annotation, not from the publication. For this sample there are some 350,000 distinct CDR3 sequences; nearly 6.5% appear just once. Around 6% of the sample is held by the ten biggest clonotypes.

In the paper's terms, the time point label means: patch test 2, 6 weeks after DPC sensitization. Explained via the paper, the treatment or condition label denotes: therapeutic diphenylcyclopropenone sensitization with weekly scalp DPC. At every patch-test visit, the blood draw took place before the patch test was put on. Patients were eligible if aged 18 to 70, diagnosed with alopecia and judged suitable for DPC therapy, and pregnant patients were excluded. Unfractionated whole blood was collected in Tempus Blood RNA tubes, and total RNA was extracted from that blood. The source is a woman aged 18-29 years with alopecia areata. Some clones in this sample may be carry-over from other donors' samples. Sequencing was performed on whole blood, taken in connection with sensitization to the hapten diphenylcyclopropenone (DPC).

In nucleotide form, the sequence is TGTGCCAGCAGTCGGGTCTTTTATTCACCCCTCCACTTT. Its translation reads: CASSRVFYSPLHF. Recombination linked TRBV28 to TRBJ1-6; too little of a D gene remains to name it. Trimming takes 5 bases from V and 8 bases from J, and the germline ends sit 10 bases apart. The germline V gene encodes CDR1 MDHEN and CDR2 SYDVKM. From cysteine to phenylalanine, the CDR3 is 13 amino acids long. Of all the DNA, just the CDR3 is kept, 39 bases in frame from base 1.